Below, one T cell receptor (beta chain) is given with its context. Its antigen is unidentified. The data derive from a study of blood T cells in healthy people across ages. Study information: Per two T cells, template switching captured roughly one barcoded beta molecule.

This CDR3 comprises 17 residues. Germline values: CDR1 MNHEY, CDR2 SMNVEV (reference sequence). V lost 0 bases and J lost 4, with 13 bases in between. A second PCR, run for about 7 to 11 cycles, used a sample-barcoded 5' primer plus a J-beta primer mix. Each CDR3 protein is one row after TCRdb ran MiXCR on the 5' RACE reads. The sample has roughly 2 million distinct CDR3 sequences, 49% seen once. Study results and limitations: Greater diversity and more naive CD4+ cells were seen in long-lived donors than in aged donors.

This TCR was sampled from a woman in her 40s in good health. This sequence joins TRBV27 and TRBJ2-6; a weak D match, TRBD1 (5 bases). The sequenced sample consisted of blood. In DNA form, the CDR3 reads TGTGCCAGCAGTTTATCGGCCAGGGCTTCGGGGGCCAACGTCCTGACTTTC. This encodes CASSLSARASGANVLTF.